This T cell receptor (beta chain) came from a study of OX40 agonist ivuxolimab in advanced cancers. Whole-study context: The patients' treatment was ivuxolimab, an agonistic anti-OX40 (CD134) antibody.

On this clone: Its antigen remains unknown.

The table came from immunoSEQ multiplex PCR; TCRdb's copy has only in-frame clones and leaves some out. Among approximately 40,000 clones listed, approximately 90% were seen once. Sampling times: baseline, cycle 4 day 1, cycle 7 day 1. Regarding the study as a whole: Low normalized T-cell clonal expansion was also seen in some nonresponders.

The germline V gene encodes CDR1 LNHDA and CDR2 SQIVND (reference sequence). The CDR3 extends over 14 amino acids. The V end was cut by 2 bases, the J end by 1 base, with 6 bases between. Sequencing used CD4+ or CD8+ T cells sorted from blood, obtained in a trial of the OX40 agonist ivuxolimab. The chain employs TRBV19 and TRBJ1-5; D call uncertain. The clonotype comes from an adult with an advanced solid tumor such as melanoma, head and neck, liver or kidney cancer. The CDR3 reads CASSISRSNQPQHF. CDR3 DNA sequence: TGTGCCAGTAGTATATCGCGCAGCAATCAGCCCCAGCATTTT.